This TCR beta chain stems from a study of T cells in Graves' hyperthyroidism and ophthalmopathy. With 6 bases removed from V and 6 bases from J, the gap between germline ends came to 9 bases. CDR3 length: 13 amino acids. Germline CDR1 reads LNHDA; CDR2 reads SQIVND (reference sequence). From RNA transcripts, TCR beta CDR3 regions were amplified. Carried out on the TCR CDR3, a first-round RT-PCR used the HTBI primer set. One entry per CDR3 protein results from TCRdb running MiXCR on the multiplex PCR reads. There are 300,000 to 500,000 distinct CDR3 sequences in the sample; over 11% occur only once, and approximately 29% lies in the top ten.

V gene TRBV19 combines with J gene TRBJ2-6; TRBD1 might be the D (5 bases). This receptor was identified in a middle-aged man with Graves' ophthalmopathy. The sequencing input was blood. CDR3 DNA sequence: TGTGCCAGTAGGGTACAGGAGGCCAACGTCCTGACTTTC. Amino acids: CASRVQEANVLTF.